One sample yielded the 28 T cell receptor beta chains listed below, sequenced in a study of blood T cell repertoires in COVID-19. Only in-frame clones appear in the TCRdb table, and some are missing; sequencing was by immunoSEQ multiplex PCR. In the table there are about 110,000 clones, around 80% of which are singletons. Sample: peripheral blood. The receptors come from an elderly woman with active or convalescent COVID-19.

The chain recombines TRBV7-9 with TRBJ1-2, with TRBD1 matching over 10 bases. The CDR3 is made up of 15 amino acids. Trimming removed 4 bases from V and 2 bases from J; junction bases left unmatched: 4. Germline V gene data show CDR1 as SEHNR and CDR2 as FQNEAQ (reference sequence). The CDR3 loop is CASSSGQGKNYGYTF. The CDR3 DNA reads TGTGCCAGCAGCTCGGGACAGGGGAAGAACTATGGCTACACCTTC.

This CDR3 reads CAISPGQGAAQPQHF. CDR3 DNA: TGTGCCATCAGCCCGGGACAGGGGGCCGCTCAGCCCCAGCATTTT. The rearrangement uses TRBV10-3 and TRBJ1-5; 12 bases line up with TRBD1. CDR1 and CDR2 from the germline V gene are ENHRY and SYGVKD. Trimming took 6 bases from V and 6 from J; bases not matched to a gene: 6. There are 15 residues in the CDR3.

This chain uses TRBV19 with TRBJ2-5; 9 bases align to TRBD2. This CDR3 comprises 20 residues. CDR1 is LNHDA and CDR2 is SQIVND in the germline V gene (reference sequence). J lost 6 bases, V lost 4 bases, and 24 bases had no gene match. CDR3 DNA: TGTGCCAGTAGTAGGGACAGTGATGGGACTAGCTCCAAAACCGGGAAGACCCAGTACTTC. Its protein is CASSRDSDGTSSKTGKTQYF.

The chain couples TRBV5-1 to TRBJ2-3; 10 nucleotides match TRBD1. There are 16 residues in the CDR3. Trimming cost V 3 bases and J 8 bases; bases outside gene matches: 12. The germline V gene encodes CDR1 SGHRS and CDR2 YFSETQ. Written as DNA, the CDR3 is TGCGCCAGCAGCTCCGTGACAGGGGGCCTCCTACCTACGCAGTATTTT. Translation gives CASSSVTGGLLPTQYF.

The chain recombines TRBV5-4 with TRBJ1-4, with D tentatively TRBD1 (6 bases). The CDR3 consists of 15 residues. CDR1 SGHNT and CDR2 YYREEE come from the germline V gene (reference sequence). V lost 5 bases to trimming and J lost 5 bases, with 16 bases between them. The CDR3 is CASSSSGQRNEKLFF. In nucleotides, the CDR3 is TGTGCCAGCAGTTCCTCGGGACAAAGGAATGAAAAACTGTTTTTT.

The CDR3 coding sequence is TGTGCCAGCAGCAGCTACGCCATACTAGCCAAAAACATTCAGTACTTC. Its protein product is CASSSYAILAKNIQYF. The V and J genes are TRBV5-6 and TRBJ2-4; D gene ambiguous. Germline lookup yields CDR1 SGHDT and CDR2 YYEEEE. This CDR3 contains 16 residues. Trimming took 4 bases from V and 0 from J, leaving 14 bases between them.

V is TRBV2 and J is TRBJ1-1; 9 bases are a match to TRBD1. The germline V gene has CDR1 SNHLY and CDR2 FYNNEI. CDR3 length: 14 amino acids. V gave up 7 bases and J gave up 0 bases; unmatched junction bases: 3. The CDR3 coding sequence is TGTGCCAGCACAACAGGGGGCATGAACACTGAAGCTTTCTTT. Translation gives CASTTGGMNTEAFF.

The chain couples TRBV3-1 (or the pseudogene TRBV3-2) to TRBJ2-5, with D possibly being TRBD2 (6 bases). Germline lookup yields CDR1 LGHDT and CDR2 YNNKEL (reference sequence). V gave up 1 base and J gave up 2 bases, with 8 bases separating them. CDR3 size: 14 residues. In nucleotides, the CDR3 is TGTGCCAGCAGCCAAGGTCTAGCGCAAGAGACCCAGTACTTC. Protein sequence: CASSQGLAQETQYF.

Remarks on this clone: The sample has other DNA sequences that encode this CDR3 too. The chain uses TRBV3-1 (or the pseudogene TRBV3-2) and TRBJ1-1, with D unclear. V was pared by 8 bases and J by 0 bases, with 7 bases between. Per the germline V gene, CDR1 is LGHDT and CDR2 is YNNKEL (reference sequence). The length of the CDR3 is 12 residues. CDR3 nucleotide sequence: TGTGCCAGCTCCCTAATGAACACTGAAGCTTTCTTT. Translation: CASSLMNTEAFF.

In its sample, this clone was seen a few times. The chain recombines TRBV6-1 with TRBJ1-5; 8 nucleotides match TRBD1. V lost 1 base and J lost 7; bases outside the gene matches: 9. Per the germline V gene, CDR1 is MNHNS and CDR2 is SASEGT. The length of the CDR3 is 16 residues. The CDR3 sequence: CASSEELADRVQPQHF. The DNA for the CDR3 is TGTGCCAGCAGTGAAGAGTTGGCGGACAGGGTCCAGCCCCAGCATTTT.

The rearrangement links TRBV6-1 to TRBJ1-4; D is ambiguous. Germline lookup yields CDR1 MNHNS and CDR2 SASEGT. The CDR3 sequence is 15 residues long. V gave up 1 base and J gave up 4 bases, with 10 bases separating them. CDR3 in amino acids: CASSEGGGSNEKLFF. The CDR3 nucleotides read TGTGCCAGCAGTGAAGGAGGAGGGAGTAATGAAAAACTGTTTTTT.

This clone came up once. V is TRBV25-1 and J is TRBJ1-4, with D unresolved. The CDR3 contains 13 residues. V was trimmed by 6 bases and J by 3 bases, leaving 8 bases between them. The V gene's germline CDR1 is MGHDK and CDR2 SYGVNS. CDR3 sequence: CASSPLPNEKLFF. DNA for the CDR3: TGTGCCAGCAGCCCTCTACCTAATGAAAAACTGTTTTTT.

This clone appeared a few times. The V and J genes are TRBV18 and TRBJ2-7, with 9 bases aligning to TRBD2. CDR1 is KGHSH, CDR2 LQKENI, per germline. The CDR3 length is 17 residues. V lost 5 bases, J lost 6 bases, and 17 bases stayed unmatched. CDR3 in DNA: TGTGCCAGCTCAAACAGAACCGGACTAGCGTCTTATGGCGAGCAGTACTTC. Encoded protein: CASSNRTGLASYGEQYF.

The V gene is TRBV2, the J gene TRBJ2-7; D possibly matches TRBD1 or TRBD2 (6 bases each). V shed 8 bases and J shed 7 bases, with 15 bases lying between them. Germline V CDR1 and CDR2: SNHLY, FYNNEI. CDR3 length: 12 residues. In DNA, the CDR3 is TGTGCCAGCGGTGGGGGGCGCGGGGAGCAGTACTTC. Its translation: CASGGGRGEQYF.

V usage is TRBV29-1 and J usage is TRBJ1-3; tentative D call: TRBD1 (5 bases). V was cut by 4 bases and J by 2 bases, with 15 bases left in between. This CDR3 is built from 15 residues. Germline V gene data show CDR1 as SQVTM and CDR2 as ANQGSEA. The CDR3 nucleotides read TGCAGCGTTGCCCCAGGGCCCTTGGCTGGAAACACCATATATTTT. Its protein is CSVAPGPLAGNTIYF. The full variable domain, with the rest looked up from reference TRBV29-1 and TRBJ1-3, is SAVISQKPSRDICQRGTSLTIQCQVDSQVTMMFWYRQQPGQSLTLIATANQGSEATYESGFVIDKFPISRPNLTFSTLTVSNMSPEDSSIYLCSVAPGPLAGNTIYFGEGSWLTVV.

This clone was seen just once. The gene calls are TRBV24-1 and TRBJ2-5; 8 nucleotides align to TRBD1. The CDR3 has 15 residues. Germline lookup yields CDR1 KGHDR and CDR2 SFDVKD. Germline trimming cut 4 bases from V and 5 bases from J; bases unmatched to any gene: 8. CDR3 nucleotide sequence: TGTGCCACCAGTGACCTTAGGACAGGGTTTGAGACCCAGTACTTC. Translating it yields CATSDLRTGFETQYF.

This rearrangement joins TRBV4-1 to TRBJ2-2; no clear D. Germline V gives CDR1 MGHRA, CDR2 YSYEKL. Trimming took off 0 bases at V and 0 bases at J, with 8 bases between the two ends. The CDR3 has 16 amino acids. The CDR3 nucleotides read TGCGCCAGCAGCCAAGACACCAGTCCGAACACCGGGGAGCTGTTTTTT. It yields the protein CASSQDTSPNTGELFF.

The rearrangement uses TRBV15 and TRBJ2-1; 7 positions agree with TRBD2. Trimming took 3 bases from V and 5 from J; bases not matched to a gene: 10. This CDR3 contains 16 residues. Germline CDR1 and CDR2: LNHNV and YYDKDF (reference sequence). The CDR3 nucleotides are TGTGCCACCAGCAGGGCCCGGTCGGGGGGAAACAATGAGCAGTTCTTC. Amino acids: CATSRARSGGNNEQFF.

The rearrangement links TRBV9 to TRBJ2-7; D is perhaps TRBD2 (6 bases). Trimming pared 3 bases from V and 1 base from J, leaving 14 bases between. The CDR3 has 15 amino acids. Germline-derived CDR1 and CDR2 are SGDLS and YYNGEE. CDR3 DNA: TGTGCCAGCAGCGCGGACCCCAGCGGGTCCTACGAGCAGTACTTC. This encodes CASSADPSGSYEQYF.

The chain combines TRBV7-3 with TRBJ2-3; 7 bases agree with TRBD1. The germline gives CDR1 SGHTA, CDR2 FQGTGA. J gave up 4 bases and V 3 bases, and 1 base lay outside the gene matches. There are 13 residues in the CDR3. CDR3 protein: CASSFQGADTQYF. CDR3 coding DNA: TGTGCCAGCAGCTTCCAGGGGGCAGATACGCAGTATTTT.

The chain is built from TRBV5-1 and TRBJ2-1; no definite D call. Germline CDR1 reads SGHRS; CDR2 reads YFSETQ. CDR3 length equals 13 residues. The V end was cut by 0 bases, the J end by 4 bases, with 5 bases between. Written as DNA, the CDR3 is TGCGCCAGCAGCTTGGTAGATTACAATGAGCAGTTCTTC. Encoded protein: CASSLVDYNEQFF.

The V call is TRBV9, the J call TRBJ1-1; D is undetermined. V lost 0 bases to trimming and J lost 0 bases, with 9 bases between them. Germline CDR1 reads SGDLS; CDR2 reads YYNGEE. CDR3 length: 15 amino acids. The CDR3 nucleotides read TGTGCCAGCAGCGTAGGGTCGGTTATGAACACTGAAGCTTTCTTT. As protein: CASSVGSVMNTEAFF.

This clone was counted only a few times. The J gene is TRBJ1-2, the V gene TRBV19; 11 bases agree with TRBD1. The J segment lost 5 bases and the V segment lost 5 bases, leaving 7 bases of the junction unmatched. The CDR3 totals 15 residues. The germline V gene encodes CDR1 LNHDA and CDR2 SQIVND (reference sequence). The CDR3: CASSQGQGALYGYTF. CDR3 DNA: TGTGCCAGTAGTCAAGGACAGGGGGCTTTGTATGGCTACACCTTC.

This clone was counted only a few times. The chain carries TRBV9 and TRBJ2-3; D gene unclear. V lost 1 base, J lost 0 bases, and 9 bases lay in between. The CDR3 runs to 15 residues. Germline V gives CDR1 SGDLS, CDR2 YYNGEE. The CDR3 DNA sequence: TGTGCCAGCAGCGTACAAGCGACCAGCACAGATACGCAGTATTTT. It specifies CASSVQATSTDTQYF.

The sample holds a few counts of this clone. The rearrangement uses TRBV2 and TRBJ2-5; TRBD2 might be the D (6 bases). CDR3 length: 13 amino acids. The germline V and J ends were trimmed by 5 bases and 4 bases, with 11 bases remaining between them. Germline V gene lookup returns CDR1 SNHLY and CDR2 FYNNEI. The CDR3 here is CASSWWGVETQYF. DNA of the CDR3: TGTGCCAGCAGTTGGTGGGGGGTAGAGACCCAGTACTTC.

This clone has only a few counts. The chain has TRBV3-1 (or the pseudogene TRBV3-2) and TRBJ2-5; D gene unclear. Trimming stripped 2 bases from V and 5 bases from J, with 6 bases between. The CDR3 runs 12 residues. Germline assignment: CDR1 LGHDT and CDR2 YNNKEL (reference sequence). CDR3 nucleotide sequence: TGTGCCAGCAGCCAATTAGCCGAGACCCAGTACTTC. Protein sequence: CASSQLAETQYF.

The V gene is TRBV27, the J gene TRBJ1-6, with 8 bases fitting TRBD1. V lost 2 bases and J lost 10; bases outside the gene matches: 1. CDR1 and CDR2 from the germline V gene are MNHEY and SMNVEV (reference sequence). The CDR3 totals 13 residues. This chain's CDR3 is CASSLGTGSPLHF. CDR3 DNA sequence: TGTGCCAGCAGTTTAGGGACAGGATCACCCCTCCACTTT.

The chain combines TRBV27 with TRBJ1-1, with 12 bases that match TRBD1. Unmatched junction bases numbered 7, after V lost 6 bases and J lost 5 bases. From germline, CDR1 is MNHEY and CDR2 SMNVEV (reference sequence). This CDR3 is built from 15 residues. CDR3 loop: CASSRDRGPGTEAFF. The CDR3 DNA sequence: TGTGCCAGCAGCCGGGACAGGGGGCCGGGTACTGAAGCTTTCTTT.